Given below is one T cell receptor (beta chain) in context. What it recognizes is unknown. The data are from a study of PD-L1 blockade in urothelial cancer. Study-wide context: T cells were recovered from blood samples at a median of around 140,000.

The CDR3 loop spans 16 amino acids. V lost 1 base to trimming and J lost 4 bases, with 15 bases between them. Per germline, CDR1 MGHRA and CDR2 YSYEKL. Findings and caveats of the study: Improved survival was predicted by pretreatment blood TCR clonality below the median.

Libraries were prepared by immunoSEQ multiplex PCR; TCRdb keeps only in-frame clonotypes and omits some of them. The sample holds tens of thousands of clones; almost 85% are singletons and the top ten take around 2.9%. The source material was PBMCs, sampled around atezolizumab (anti-PD-L1) treatment. The clonotype originates from a man between 65 and 85 years old with urothelial cancer. This sequence joins TRBV4-1 and TRBJ2-3; a possible D gene is TRBD1 (6 bases). The CDR3 DNA reads TGCGCCAGCAGCCAAGGGACCAGGGGAAGGGCAGATACGCAGTATTTT. As protein: CASSQGTRGRADTQYF.